This entry lists 26 T cell receptor beta chains sequenced from one sample in a study of human T cells and chemical hapten exposure. From the RACE reads, TCRdb called clonotypes with MiXCR, one entry per CDR3 protein. The sample has roughly 50,000 distinct CDR3 sequences; 9.9% are singletons. Time point defined: patch test 3, about 24 weeks after DPC sensitization. The treatment: therapeutic diphenylcyclopropenone sensitization with weekly scalp DPC. Sequenced here: whole blood, sampled in connection with sensitization to the hapten diphenylcyclopropenone (DPC). The receptors stem from a woman in her thirties or forties with alopecia areata. Some clones in this sample may be carry-over from other donors' samples.

Concerning this clonotype: A much larger clonotype is one base distant, so this may be a read error. The chain recombines TRBV6-5 with TRBJ1-5; tentatively, D is TRBD1 (5 bases). The CDR3 loop spans 13 amino acids. Germline V gene sequence: CDR1 MNHEY, CDR2 SVGAGI. CDR3 DNA: TGTGCCAGCAGTTTGAGGGGCCGCCAGCCCCGGCATTTT. Translating gives CASSLRGRQPRHF.

This clonotype was seen repeatedly, ten times or more. The V call is TRBV12-3 or TRBV12-4, the J call TRBJ2-5, with a tentative D call TRBD2 (5 bases). V dropped 6 bases and J dropped 2 bases, with 16 bases sitting between them. This CDR3 region has 15 residues. The CDR3 DNA follows: TGTGCCAGCAGCCCTAACCGGGGAGCGCAAGAGACCCAGTACTTC. Translating it yields CASSPNRGAQETQYF.

J is TRBJ2-1 and V is TRBV24-1; D perhaps matches TRBD1 (7 bases). V gave up 0 bases and J gave up 16 bases, with 15 bases separating them. Germline CDR1 is KGHDR and CDR2 is SFDVKD. This CDR3 has 13 residues. CDR3 sequence (DNA): TGTGCCACCAGTGATTTGCAGGGGGGACAGTCCTTCTTC. This sequence encodes CATSDLQGGQSFF.

About this clonotype: It may be a read error: a sequence one base away is much more abundant. The chain combines TRBV11-3 with TRBJ1-1; D gene unclear. The germline CDR1 and CDR2 sequences are SGHNT and YENEEA. The CDR3 is 12 amino acids. CDR3 DNA: TGTGACAGCAGTCAAGGAGACACTGAAGCTTTCTTT. Residues: CDSSQGDTEAFF.

The rearrangement joins TRBV20-1 to TRBJ2-2; D is ambiguous. V lost 1 base and J lost 1, with 13 bases in between. The CDR3 sequence is 16 residues long. Germline lookup yields CDR1 DFQATT and CDR2 SNEGSKA (reference sequence). The CDR3 here is CSARVRRTENTGELFF. The CDR3 nucleotides read TGCAGTGCTAGAGTTCGGAGAACAGAGAACACCGGGGAGCTGTTTTTT.

The chain has TRBV4-1 and TRBJ2-7; no definite D call. The V gene lost 3 bases and the J gene lost 1 base, with 1 base spanning the gap. Germline CDR1 and CDR2: MGHRA and YSYEKL. This CDR3 has 11 amino acids. This CDR3 reads CASSHSYEQYF. In DNA form, the CDR3 reads TGCGCCAGCAGCCATTCCTACGAGCAGTACTTC.

This clonotype has a handful of counts. The chain recombines TRBV3-1 with TRBJ2-7; unclear D gene. The CDR3 is 14 residues long. CDR1 is LGHDT, CDR2 YNNKEL, per germline (reference sequence). Trimming shortened V by 0 bases and J by 2 bases, and 8 bases separated the two germline ends. The CDR3 coding sequence is TGTGCCAGCAGCCAAGAGCCTGTGACCTACGAGCAGTACTTC. Residues: CASSQEPVTYEQYF.

V and J are TRBV7-3 and TRBJ2-6; 7 bases agree with TRBD1. The CDR3 is made up of 21 amino acids. The germline V gene encodes CDR1 SGHTA and CDR2 FQGTGA. The V segment lost 2 bases and the J segment 0 bases; nucleotides outside the gene matches: 16. Here the CDR3 reads CASSLRGSFGTESSGANVLTF. CDR3 nucleotides: TGTGCCAGCAGCTTACGGGGATCTTTTGGGACAGAAAGCTCTGGGGCCAACGTCCTGACTTTC. Full variable domain (outside the CDR3, taken from reference TRBV7-3 and TRBJ2-6): GAGVSQTPSNKVTEKGKYVELRCDPISGHTALYWYRQSLGQGPEFLIYFQGTGAADDSGLPNDRFFAVRPEGSVSTLKIQRTERGDSAVYLCASSLRGSFGTESSGANVLTFGAGSRLTVL.

The chain is built from TRBV7-2 and TRBJ2-7; the D is unclear. This CDR3 is 14 amino acids long. Germline V CDR1 and CDR2: SGHTA, FQGNSA. Trimming stripped 4 bases from V and 6 bases from J, with 16 bases between. CDR3 nucleotides: TGTGCCAGCAGCTCCACGCGGTTGTCGGGCGAGCAGTACTTC. Amino acids: CASSSTRLSGEQYF.

The chain carries TRBV29-1 and TRBJ1-5; D is unresolved. The CDR3 loop spans 13 amino acids. V lost 7 bases and J lost 2, with 12 bases in between. Germline V CDR1 and CDR2: SQVTM, ANQGSEA. The CDR3 coding sequence is TGCAGCGCCCGTCTGGACGGCAATCAGCCCCAGCATTTT. This translates into CSARLDGNQPQHF. Drawing the rest from reference TRBV29-1 and TRBJ1-5, the complete variable domain is SAVISQKPSRDICQRGTSLTIQCQVDSQVTMMFWYRQQPGQSLTLIATANQGSEATYESGFVIDKFPISRPNLTFSTLTVSNMSPEDSSIYLCSARLDGNQPQHFGDGTRLSIL.

The rearrangement links TRBV2 to TRBJ1-2; 10 nucleotides line up with TRBD1. The CDR3 consists of 14 residues. Germline V gene lookup returns CDR1 SNHLY and CDR2 FYNNEI. J gave up 6 bases and V 6 bases, and 7 bases lay outside the gene matches. The CDR3 DNA is TGTGCCAGCAGCTACGACAGGGGGCGAGATGGCTACACCTTC. It is translated as CASSYDRGRDGYTF. Combining the CDR3 with reference TRBV2 and TRBJ1-2 gives the whole variable domain EPEVTQTPSHQVTQMGQEVILRCVPISNHLYFYWYRQILGQKVEFLVSFYNNEISEKSEIFDDQFSVERPDGSNFTLKIRSTKLEDSAMYFCASSYDRGRDGYTFGSGTRLTVV.

This CDR3 reads CASSLRRRENTEAFF. The CDR3 nucleotides are TGTGCCAGCAGCTTGCGTAGGCGGGAGAACACTGAAGCTTTCTTT. The chain is built from TRBV5-4 and TRBJ1-1, with D uncertain. V lost 1 base and J 1 base, leaving 11 bases between the germline ends. The CDR3 spans 15 residues. Germline assignment: CDR1 SGHNT and CDR2 YYREEE (reference sequence).

This clonotype was counted ten times or more. The chain combines TRBV11-2 with TRBJ2-3; D uncertain. Germline CDR1 and CDR2: SGHAT and FQNNGV. The CDR3 has 15 residues. The V and J ends lost 2 bases and 3 bases respectively, with 12 bases between them. The CDR3 region has the DNA TGTGCCAGCAGCTTACTCGGTACGCCGACAGATACGCAGTATTTT. It yields the protein CASSLLGTPTDTQYF.

This clonotype was recorded many times. The rearrangement uses TRBV7-6 and TRBJ2-1; D may match TRBD1 or TRBD2 (5 bases each). Germline CDR1 reads SGHVS; CDR2 reads FNYEAQ. V shed 0 bases and J shed 8 bases, with 11 bases lying between them. The CDR3 runs to 14 residues. The DNA for the CDR3 is TGTGCCAGCAGCTTAGCGGGGGAGTCCCATGAGCAGTTCTTC. Encoded protein: CASSLAGESHEQFF.

There are a few counts of this clonotype. CDR3 amino acids: CASSLRSQPLHF. The CDR3 DNA is TGTGCCAGCAGCTTACGGAGTCAGCCCCTCCACTTT. The chain combines TRBV7-2 with TRBJ1-6; D gene uncertain. CDR1 SGHTA and CDR2 FQGNSA come from the germline V gene. The CDR3 has 12 residues. The ends were cut back, 2 bases at V and 13 bases at J, with 9 bases in the middle.

The chain carries TRBV3-1 and TRBJ2-4; D tentatively fits TRBD1 or TRBD2 (5 bases each). Trimming stripped 3 bases from V and 0 bases from J, with 9 bases between. This CDR3 is built from 15 residues. CDR1 is LGHDT, CDR2 YNNKEL, per germline (reference sequence). Written as DNA, the CDR3 is TGTGCCAGCAGCCAGGGACCTATAGCCAAAAACATTCAGTACTTC. Protein sequence: CASSQGPIAKNIQYF.

This clonotype showed up just a few times. The rearrangement joins TRBV5-1 to TRBJ2-5, with a tentative D call TRBD1 (6 bases). This CDR3 has 14 residues. Trimming removed 5 bases from V and 2 bases from J, with 13 bases in between. Germline V gene data show CDR1 as SGHRS and CDR2 as YFSETQ. CDR3 sequence (DNA): TGCGCCAGCAGACAGGGAGCTGGGCAAGAGACCCAGTACTTC. Residues: CASRQGAGQETQYF.

The chain links TRBV2 to TRBJ2-7; a possible D gene is TRBD1 (6 bases). The V gene lost 7 bases and the J gene lost 1 base, with 11 bases spanning the gap. Per the germline V gene, CDR1 is SNHLY and CDR2 is FYNNEI. CDR3 length equals 13 residues. The CDR3 nucleotides are TGTGCCAGCACGAACAGGGCATCCTACGAGCAGTACTTC. The encoded protein is CASTNRASYEQYF.

This clonotype was seen many times. J is TRBJ2-2 and V is TRBV6-1, with 7 bases lining up with TRBD1. The J segment lost 3 bases and the V segment lost 6 bases, leaving 4 bases of the junction unmatched. CDR1 and CDR2 from the germline V gene are MNHNS and SASEGT. The CDR3 has 14 residues. For the CDR3, the DNA is TGTGCCAGCAGCCGCCAGGGGGACACCGGGGAGCTGTTTTTT. Encoded protein: CASSRQGDTGELFF.

This rearrangement joins TRBV7-6 to TRBJ2-3, with D perhaps TRBD1 or TRBD2 (7 bases each). The ends were cut back, 3 bases at V and 5 bases at J, with 15 bases in the middle. Germline assignment: CDR1 SGHVS and CDR2 FNYEAQ. The CDR3 consists of 15 residues. Here the CDR3 DNA reads TGTGCCAGCAGCTTCAGGGGGGGGGCCAGAGATACGCAGTATTTT. Protein: CASSFRGGARDTQYF.

Many counts were recorded for this clonotype. The chain joins TRBV20-1 to TRBJ2-7; TRBD2 is a possible D gene (6 bases). The V gene's germline CDR1 is DFQATT and CDR2 SNEGSKA (reference sequence). The CDR3 extends over 13 amino acids. CDR3 loop: CSWHSPGGYEQYF. CDR3 DNA sequence: TGCAGCTGGCATTCGCCCGGGGGCTACGAGCAGTACTTC.

The chain carries TRBV2 and TRBJ2-7; D is uncertain. V was cut by 3 bases and J by 9 bases, with 12 bases left in between. The CDR3 has 12 amino acids. The V gene's germline CDR1 is SNHLY and CDR2 FYNNEI. The DNA of the CDR3 is TGTGCCAGCAGTGATCTACCGCTCGGGCAGTACTTC. Protein product: CASSDLPLGQYF.

This clonotype was found many times. This chain connects TRBV29-1 to TRBJ2-2; D is uncertain. Trimming took off 1 base at V and 5 bases at J, with 5 bases between the two ends. Germline V lookup: CDR1 SQVTM, CDR2 ANQGSEA. This CDR3 is 12 amino acids long. The chain's CDR3 is CSVEGLTGELFF. The CDR3, as DNA: TGCAGCGTTGAAGGTTTGACCGGGGAGCTGTTTTTT.

This clonotype was seen a handful of times. The V call is TRBV12-5, the J call TRBJ2-7; TRBD1 matches at 8 bases. CDR1 and CDR2 (germline): LGHNT, FRNRAP. V shed 3 bases and J 9 bases; nucleotides not matched to a gene: 4. The CDR3 is made up of 12 amino acids. This CDR3 is CASGFEGTGQYF. DNA of the CDR3: TGTGCTAGTGGTTTCGAAGGGACAGGGCAGTACTTC.

This clonotype was counted only a few times. The chain links TRBV9 to TRBJ2-3, with D perhaps given as TRBD1 or TRBD2 (5 bases each). V lost 0 bases, J lost 4 bases, and 15 bases lay in between. Germline V gives CDR1 SGDLS, CDR2 YYNGEE. The CDR3 covers 16 residues. This chain's CDR3 is CASSVGQGRVADTQYF. CDR3 DNA: TGTGCCAGCAGCGTAGGGCAGGGACGGGTTGCAGATACGCAGTATTTT.

This clonotype was detected many times. This chain connects TRBV7-6 to TRBJ2-7, with a weak D call TRBD1 (6 bases). CDR3 size: 13 residues. V lost 5 bases to trimming and J lost 0 bases, with 8 bases between them. Germline V gene lookup returns CDR1 SGHVS and CDR2 FNYEAQ. CDR3 DNA sequence: TGTGCCAGCAGCCGGGACATCTCCTACGAGCAGTACTTC. Encoded protein: CASSRDISYEQYF.